This is a list of T cell receptor beta chains from one sample in a study of cytomegalovirus exposure and HLA in healthy donors. Only in-frame clones appear in the TCRdb table, and some are missing; sequencing was by immunoSEQ multiplex PCR. Altogether roughly 180,000 clones are present, 84% being singletons, with the ten largest covering 4% to 6%. The sequenced sample was PBMCs. All receptors derive from a man aged 18-30 years in good health and CMV-seronegative. CDR3s include the opening cysteine and the closing phenylalanine or tryptophan. D genes are given only for firm matches. Size is stated for part of the rows, as once, few or many counts, or as a class when the clone is expanded.

abundance: -
j_gene: TRBJ2-5
d_gene: TRBD2
v_gene: TRBV30
CDR3nt: TGTGCCTGGAGTGTACTGGCGGGAGCTAGGGAGACCCAGTACTTC
CDR3aa: CAWSVLAGARETQYF

abundance: -
j_gene: TRBJ2-2
d_gene: TRBD2
v_gene: TRBV27
CDR3nt: TGTGCCAGCAGTTCCCTAGGTAGCGGGGGCGCCGGGGAGCTGTTTTTT
CDR3aa: CASSSLGSGGAGELFF

abundance: -
j_gene: TRBJ2-3
d_gene: TRBD2
v_gene: TRBV9
CDR3nt: TGTGCCAGCAGCGTTTCTAGCGGGAGAGGTACAGATACGCAGTATTTT
CDR3aa: CASSVSSGRGTDTQYF

abundance: -
j_gene: TRBJ1-2
d_gene: TRBD1
v_gene: TRBV6-5
CDR3nt: TGTGCCAGCAGTTACGCCTTGGGACAGGGGACGTATGGCTACACCTTC
CDR3aa: CASSYALGQGTYGYTF

abundance: -
j_gene: TRBJ2-7
d_gene: -
v_gene: TRBV6-6
CDR3nt: TGTGCCAGCAATGGGGGCGGGGGAGAGCAGTACTTC
CDR3aa: CASNGGGGEQYF

abundance: few
j_gene: TRBJ2-7
d_gene: -
v_gene: TRBV19
CDR3nt: TGTGCCAGTAATGACAGTCCCTCCTCCTACGAGCAGTACTTC
CDR3aa: CASNDSPSSYEQYF

abundance: -
j_gene: TRBJ2-5
d_gene: TRBD2
v_gene: TRBV23-1
CDR3nt: TGCGCCCCACGGGGGGGAAAAGAGACCCAGTACTTC
CDR3aa: CAPRGGKETQYF

abundance: -
j_gene: TRBJ2-7
d_gene: TRBD1
v_gene: TRBV7-7
CDR3nt: TGTGCTAGCAGCTTAGGGGGCAATAACTACGAGCAGTACTTC
CDR3aa: CASSLGGNNYEQYF

abundance: once
j_gene: TRBJ2-2
d_gene: -
v_gene: TRBV9
CDR3nt: TGTGCCAGCAGCGCAGGACTGATGAACACCGGGGAGCTGTTTTTT
CDR3aa: CASSAGLMNTGELFF

abundance: -
j_gene: TRBJ1-2
d_gene: -
v_gene: TRBV11-2
CDR3nt: TGTGCCAGCAGCTTCAGGATCGCTAACTATGGCTACACCTTC
CDR3aa: CASSFRIANYGYTF

abundance: -
j_gene: TRBJ1-2
d_gene: -
v_gene: TRBV12-5
CDR3nt: TGTGCTAGTGGACAAAACTATGGCTACACCTTC
CDR3aa: CASGQNYGYTF

abundance: -
j_gene: TRBJ2-7
d_gene: -
v_gene: TRBV30
CDR3nt: TGTGCCTGGAGTGTAGTTAGGGGCTACGAGCAGTACTTC
CDR3aa: CAWSVVRGYEQYF

abundance: -
j_gene: TRBJ1-1
d_gene: -
v_gene: TRBV11-3
CDR3nt: TGTGCCAGCAGCTTGGATGCTCGAGGAGGCACTGAAGCTTTCTTT
CDR3aa: CASSLDARGGTEAFF

abundance: -
j_gene: TRBJ2-3
d_gene: -
v_gene: TRBV28
CDR3nt: TGTGCCAGCAGTTCCATCGTGATGGCGGGAAGCACAGATACGCAGTATTTT
CDR3aa: CASSSIVMAGSTDTQYF

abundance: -
j_gene: TRBJ1-1
d_gene: -
v_gene: TRBV6-5
CDR3nt: TGTGCCAGCAGTTCTGACAGGATGATCACTGAAGCTTTCTTT
CDR3aa: CASSSDRMITEAFF

abundance: -
j_gene: TRBJ2-1
d_gene: TRBD2
v_gene: TRBV9
CDR3nt: TGTGCCAGCAGCGTAGATCGGCTAGCGGGACTCAATGGGGGTGAGCAGTTCTTC
CDR3aa: CASSVDRLAGLNGGEQFF

abundance: once
j_gene: TRBJ2-1
d_gene: TRBD1
v_gene: TRBV5-1
CDR3nt: TGCGCCAGCAGCTTGGGGGGACAGGGGATCGATGAGCAGTTCTTC
CDR3aa: CASSLGGQGIDEQFF

abundance: -
j_gene: TRBJ1-5
d_gene: -
v_gene: TRBV9
CDR3nt: TGTGCCAGCAGCGTAGGGGGGGGTCAGCCCCAGCATTTT
CDR3aa: CASSVGGGQPQHF

abundance: -
j_gene: TRBJ2-1
d_gene: TRBD2
v_gene: TRBV6-5
CDR3nt: TGTGCCAGCAGTTACCGTATAGCGGGAGGCAATGAGCAGTTCTTC
CDR3aa: CASSYRIAGGNEQFF

abundance: -
j_gene: TRBJ1-2
d_gene: -
v_gene: TRBV12-5
CDR3nt: TGTGCTAGTGGTTTGCCGAGGGGGGGGGTGGAAGGCTACACCTTC
CDR3aa: CASGLPRGGVEGYTF

abundance: -
j_gene: TRBJ1-6
d_gene: -
v_gene: TRBV5-1
CDR3nt: TGCGCCAGCAGCTCTAGGGGTTATAATTCACCCCTCCACTTT
CDR3aa: CASSSRGYNSPLHF

abundance: -
j_gene: TRBJ1-3
d_gene: -
v_gene: TRBV7-3
CDR3nt: TGTGCCAGCAGCTTATGTCAGGGCCCCCTTTTTGGAAACACCATATATTTT
CDR3aa: CASSLCQGPLFGNTIYF

abundance: few
j_gene: TRBJ1-1
d_gene: -
v_gene: TRBV6-6
CDR3nt: TGTGCCAGCACTAAGCGGGATCCGCTCAACACTGAAGCTTTCTTT
CDR3aa: CASTKRDPLNTEAFF

abundance: -
j_gene: TRBJ1-3
d_gene: -
v_gene: TRBV6-1
CDR3nt: TGTGCCAGCAGTGAATTCGGCAGGCTTGGAAACACCATATATTTT
CDR3aa: CASSEFGRLGNTIYF

abundance: -
j_gene: TRBJ2-3
d_gene: -
v_gene: TRBV13
CDR3nt: TGTGCCAGCAGCTCCCTAGCGCATAGCACAGATACGCAGTATTTT
CDR3aa: CASSSLAHSTDTQYF

abundance: -
j_gene: TRBJ1-2
d_gene: TRBD1
v_gene: TRBV6-5
CDR3nt: TGTGCCAGCAGTCCCCGGACAGGGGACTATGGCTACACCTTC
CDR3aa: CASSPRTGDYGYTF

abundance: few
j_gene: TRBJ2-5
d_gene: -
v_gene: TRBV7-6
CDR3nt: TGTGCCAGCAGCTTAGTATTTGGTGGGGGGTCATGGGGAGGAGAGGCGGAGACCCAGTACTTC
CDR3aa: CASSLVFGGGSWGGEAETQYF

abundance: -
j_gene: TRBJ2-5
d_gene: -
v_gene: TRBV9
CDR3nt: TGTGCCAGCAGCGCCTCGCCCCGGGAGTTAGAGACCCAGTACTTC
CDR3aa: CASSASPRELETQYF

abundance: -
j_gene: TRBJ2-2
d_gene: TRBD1
v_gene: TRBV11-2
CDR3nt: TGTGCCAGCAGCTCGCAGACAGGGGACACCGGGGAGCTGTTTTTT
CDR3aa: CASSSQTGDTGELFF

abundance: -
j_gene: TRBJ1-5
d_gene: -
v_gene: TRBV28
CDR3nt: TGTGCCAGCATACCCGCGGCGGGCAATCAGCCCCAGCATTTT
CDR3aa: CASIPAAGNQPQHF

abundance: -
j_gene: TRBJ2-2
d_gene: -
v_gene: TRBV5-1
CDR3nt: TGCGCCAGCAGCTTGACCGGGATGAACACCGGGGAGCTGTTTTTT
CDR3aa: CASSLTGMNTGELFF

abundance: -
j_gene: TRBJ1-3
d_gene: -
v_gene: TRBV7-9
CDR3nt: TGTGCCAGCAGCTTAAGGGGAGGCTCTGGAAACACCATATATTTT
CDR3aa: CASSLRGGSGNTIYF

abundance: -
j_gene: TRBJ2-7
d_gene: TRBD1
v_gene: TRBV27
CDR3nt: TGTGCCAGCAGTTTATCGACCCCCGACAGGGGCCACGAGCAGTACTTC
CDR3aa: CASSLSTPDRGHEQYF

abundance: -
j_gene: TRBJ1-3
d_gene: -
v_gene: TRBV5-1
CDR3nt: TGCGCCAGCAGCTTGAACACACCTGGAAACACCATATATTTT
CDR3aa: CASSLNTPGNTIYF

abundance: -
j_gene: TRBJ2-6
d_gene: -
v_gene: TRBV28
CDR3nt: TGTGCCAGCAGAGGGAGGTCTGGGGCCAACGTCCTGACTTTC
CDR3aa: CASRGRSGANVLTF

abundance: -
j_gene: TRBJ2-7
d_gene: TRBD2
v_gene: TRBV4-3
CDR3nt: TGCGCCAGCAGCCGTGGGACTAGCGGGAGCCCCGCCTACGAGCAGTACTTC
CDR3aa: CASSRGTSGSPAYEQYF

abundance: once
j_gene: TRBJ2-1
d_gene: -
v_gene: TRBV19
CDR3nt: TGTGCCAGTAGTATCCGGTCAGGGAAGCAGTTCTTC
CDR3aa: CASSIRSGKQFF

abundance: -
j_gene: TRBJ1-2
d_gene: TRBD1
v_gene: TRBV2
CDR3nt: TGTGCCAGCAGTGACAGGGGGCCCGCCTATGGCTACACCTTC
CDR3aa: CASSDRGPAYGYTF

abundance: once
j_gene: TRBJ1-1
d_gene: -
v_gene: TRBV27
CDR3nt: TGTGCCAGCAGTTTCCTTGAGACAATCACTGAAGCTTTCTTT
CDR3aa: CASSFLETITEAFF

abundance: once
j_gene: TRBJ2-2
d_gene: TRBD2
v_gene: TRBV2
CDR3nt: TGTGCCAGCACTAACTCGGGGGGGCCGACCGGGGAGCTGTTTTTT
CDR3aa: CASTNSGGPTGELFF

abundance: -
j_gene: TRBJ1-6
d_gene: -
v_gene: TRBV19
CDR3nt: TGTGCCAGCCGCGGTTGGTCCATTAATTCACCCCTCCACTTT
CDR3aa: CASRGWSINSPLHF